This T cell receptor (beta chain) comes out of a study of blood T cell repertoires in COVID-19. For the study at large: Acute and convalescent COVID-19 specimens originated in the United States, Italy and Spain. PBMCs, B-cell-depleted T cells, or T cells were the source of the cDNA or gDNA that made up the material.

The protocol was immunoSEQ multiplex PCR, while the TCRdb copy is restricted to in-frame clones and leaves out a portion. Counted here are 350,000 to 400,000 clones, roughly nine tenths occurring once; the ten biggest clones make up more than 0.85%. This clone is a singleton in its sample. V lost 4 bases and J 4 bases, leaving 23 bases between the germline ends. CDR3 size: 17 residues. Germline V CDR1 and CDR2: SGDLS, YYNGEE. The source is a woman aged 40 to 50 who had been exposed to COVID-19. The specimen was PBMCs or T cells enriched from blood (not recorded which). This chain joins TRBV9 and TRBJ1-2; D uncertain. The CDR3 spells CASSYTPAPNGGYGYTF. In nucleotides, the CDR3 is TGTGCCAGCAGCTATACTCCAGCTCCCAATGGAGGCTATGGCTACACCTTC. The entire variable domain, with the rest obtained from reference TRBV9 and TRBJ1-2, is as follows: DSGVTQTPKHLITATGQRVTLRCSPRSGDLSVYWYQQSLDQGLQFLIQYYNGEERAKGNILERFSAQQFPDLHSELNLSSLELGDSALYFCASSYTPAPNGGYGYTFGSGTRLTVV.